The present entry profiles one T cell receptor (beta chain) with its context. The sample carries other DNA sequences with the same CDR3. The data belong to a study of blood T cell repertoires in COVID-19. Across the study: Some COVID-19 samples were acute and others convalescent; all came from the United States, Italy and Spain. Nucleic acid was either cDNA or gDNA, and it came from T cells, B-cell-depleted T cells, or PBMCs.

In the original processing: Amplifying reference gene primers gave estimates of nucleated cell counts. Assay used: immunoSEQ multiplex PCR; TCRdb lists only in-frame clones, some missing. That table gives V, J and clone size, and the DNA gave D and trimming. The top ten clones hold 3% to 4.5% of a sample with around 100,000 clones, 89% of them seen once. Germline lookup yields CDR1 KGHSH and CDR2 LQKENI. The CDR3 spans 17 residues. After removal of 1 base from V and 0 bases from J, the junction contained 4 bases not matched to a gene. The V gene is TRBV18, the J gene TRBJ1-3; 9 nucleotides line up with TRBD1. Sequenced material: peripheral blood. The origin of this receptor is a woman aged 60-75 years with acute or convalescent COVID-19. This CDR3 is CASSPLRQGDSGNTIYF. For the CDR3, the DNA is TGTGCCAGCTCACCACTTCGACAGGGGGACTCTGGAAACACCATATATTTT.